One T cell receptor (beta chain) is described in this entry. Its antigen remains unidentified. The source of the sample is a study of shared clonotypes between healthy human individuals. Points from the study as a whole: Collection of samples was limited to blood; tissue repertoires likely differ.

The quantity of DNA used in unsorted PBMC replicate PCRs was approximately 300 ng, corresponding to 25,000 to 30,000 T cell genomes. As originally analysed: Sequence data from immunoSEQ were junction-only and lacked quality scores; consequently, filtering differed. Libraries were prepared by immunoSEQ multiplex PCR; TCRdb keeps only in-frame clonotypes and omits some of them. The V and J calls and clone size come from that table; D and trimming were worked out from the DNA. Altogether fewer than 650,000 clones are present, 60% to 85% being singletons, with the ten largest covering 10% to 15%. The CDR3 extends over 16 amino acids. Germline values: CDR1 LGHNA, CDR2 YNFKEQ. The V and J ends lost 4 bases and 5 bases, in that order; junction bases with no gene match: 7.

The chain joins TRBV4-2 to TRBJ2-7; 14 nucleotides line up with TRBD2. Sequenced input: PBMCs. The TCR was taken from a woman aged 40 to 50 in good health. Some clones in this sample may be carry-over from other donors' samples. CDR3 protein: CASSLTGTSGRHEQYF. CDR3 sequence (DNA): TGTGCCAGCAGCCTTACTGGGACTAGCGGGAGACACGAGCAGTACTTC.